This T cell receptor (beta chain) was profiled in a study of blood T cell repertoires in COVID-19 (dated by TCRdb to 2018 to 2021). Regarding the study in general: The collaborator samples originated in the United States, Italy and Spain and spanned the acute and convalescent phases of COVID-19. The prospective study material was composed of cDNA or gDNA derived from T cells, B-cell-depleted T cells, or PBMCs. A de-identified subject ID, COVID-19 status, age in years and sex were almost always included in the sample metadata. The dataset comprised deeply sampled blood TCRbeta repertoires from subjects exposed to, actively infected with, or recovered from COVID-19. Samples were obtained from the ongoing ImmuneRACE study (first 160 participants) and from roughly 1,300 subjects provided by 6 global collaborators. The repertoires were made available in a free public database intended to serve as a resource for research on the immune response to SARS-CoV-2. Where available, HLA class I and class II types were taken from metadata supplied by the sample provider and were not determined by assay-based typing.

In Seattle, one collaborating source enrolled patients while the infection was active and tracked those patients longitudinally over the course of disease. Each collaborating institution followed its own protocols to collect whole blood in K2EDTA tubes. For TCRbeta analysis, collaborators shipped samples in one of three forms: frozen whole blood, isolated PBMCs, or DNA extracted from either of those sample types. With respect to this clone: The antigen it recognizes is unknown. No qualities accompany the bases; no much larger clone lies one base away.

TCRbeta CDR3 regions were amplified from genomic DNA by means of the immunoSEQ Assay, a bias-controlled multiplex PCR. In the authors' own workflow: Within the assay, amplification of reference gene primers was used to estimate how many nucleated cells each sample contained. To quantify the absolute abundance of each unique TCRbeta CDR3 rearrangement, sequence reads were collapsed and filtered. For each sample, productive Simpson clonality was calculated as the square root of Simpson's diversity index across productive rearrangements. The table was pulled from immuneACCESS by TCRdb, which kept in-frame rearrangements only. Such tables lose some clones; where checked, under half of the loss comes from unresolved V genes, and the rest has no known cause. That table supplies the V and J calls and clone size; D and trimming were determined from the DNA. Present in this sample are fewer than 250,000 clones, 90% of which were seen just once. Together, the top ten hold 2% to 3% of the sample.

The full study reports these points: Clinical and demographic metadata were provided uncurated, with the amount varying by source and participant.

Germline trimming: 4 bases from V, 5 bases from J; junction bases outside gene matches: 4. Reading the germline V gene gives CDR1 MGHRA and CDR2 YSYEKL. Counted from cysteine to phenylalanine, this CDR3 has 14 amino acids. The read is trimmed to its CDR3 DNA, 42 bases read in frame from base 1. Recombination connected TRBV4-1 to TRBJ2-7, with 11 central nucleotides matching TRBD1. This clonotype originated in a man younger than 40 with COVID-19, enrolled during active disease. The sequenced sample was peripheral blood. At the DNA level, the sequence is TGCGCCAGCAGCCGGACAGGGGGCGTGAACGAGCAGTACTTC. Translation gives CASSRTGGVNEQYF.